The 27 T cell receptor beta chains below come from one sample, sequenced in a study of cytomegalovirus exposure and HLA in healthy donors. It was with 60 Vbeta and 13 Jbeta primers that the PCR ran. The table came from immunoSEQ multiplex PCR; TCRdb's copy has only in-frame clones and leaves some out. The data show over 100,000 clones, around 78% seen once. Sequences were obtained from PBMCs. The source of these receptors is a middle-aged man in good health and CMV-seronegative.

This chain joins TRBV28 and TRBJ1-2, with D unclear. The germline V gene encodes CDR1 MDHEN and CDR2 SYDVKM. The CDR3 covers 13 residues. V lost 2 bases to trimming and J lost 3 bases, with 7 bases between them. Here the CDR3 reads CASSLTGDYGYTF. CDR3 nucleotide sequence: TGTGCCAGCAGTTTAACCGGGGACTATGGCTACACCTTC.

The chain links TRBV9 to TRBJ1-1; D uncertain. CDR1 and CDR2 from the germline V gene are SGDLS and YYNGEE. The CDR3 sequence is 13 residues long. Trimming left V 2 bases short and J 0 bases short, with 5 bases between. The CDR3 loop is CASSVFLNTEAFF. As DNA, the CDR3 is TGTGCCAGCAGCGTCTTCCTGAACACTGAAGCTTTCTTT.

V usage is TRBV27 and J usage is TRBJ2-5; 9 nucleotides agree with TRBD1. Looked up from germline, CDR1 is MNHEY and CDR2 is SMNVEV (reference sequence). V trimming: 8 bases; J trimming: 5 bases; junction bases outside the gene matches: 15. The CDR3 extends over 16 amino acids. CDR3: CASSKLRDRVGETQYF. The CDR3 coding sequence is TGTGCCAGCTCTAAACTCCGGGACAGGGTAGGCGAGACCCAGTACTTC.

The genes are TRBV6-5 and TRBJ2-7; D remains unclear. Germline lookup yields CDR1 MNHEY and CDR2 SVGAGI. Trimming stripped 6 bases from V and 2 bases from J, with 14 bases between. This CDR3 has 14 residues. The CDR3 here is CASSLSYAPYEQYF. CDR3 coding DNA: TGTGCCAGCAGCCTCAGTTATGCTCCCTACGAGCAGTACTTC.

The chain recombines TRBV5-1 with TRBJ2-5; the match to TRBD2 covers 8 bases. The trim removed 2 bases at V and 5 bases at J, leaving 11 bases unmatched. This CDR3 is 16 amino acids long. The germline V gene has CDR1 SGHRS and CDR2 YFSETQ. In DNA, the CDR3 is TGCGCCAGCAGCTTAAGCAGCGGGGGTTTTCGGGAGACCCAGTACTTC. The encoded protein is CASSLSSGGFRETQYF.

This chain links TRBV29-1 with TRBJ2-1; 9 positions match TRBD1. Losses at the gene ends were 5 bases for V and 6 bases for J; bases not matched to a gene: 8. The CDR3 extends over 14 amino acids. Germline CDR1 is SQVTM and CDR2 is ANQGSEA. CDR3 bases: TGCAGCGTTCTCCGCCTGACAGGGGGCAATGAGCAGTTCTTC. Translated: CSVLRLTGGNEQFF.

J is TRBJ1-1 and V is TRBV5-1; 9 positions match TRBD1. J gave up 5 bases and V 4 bases, and 6 bases lay outside the gene matches. CDR3 length: 14 residues. Germline V gene data show CDR1 as SGHRS and CDR2 as YFSETQ. In DNA form, the CDR3 reads TGCGCCAGCAGCATTCGACAGGGGGGAACTGAAGCTTTCTTT. As protein: CASSIRQGGTEAFF.

The chain combines TRBV2 with TRBJ2-3; D perhaps matches TRBD1 (5 bases). Deletions cut 9 bases from V and 2 bases from J, with 12 bases between. Per germline, CDR1 SNHLY and CDR2 FYNNEI. This CDR3 has 13 amino acids. CDR3 DNA sequence: TGTGCCAGGGACAACCTGGACACAGATACGCAGTATTTT. It is translated as CARDNLDTDTQYF.

The chain recombines TRBV15 with TRBJ2-7, with 9 bases lining up with TRBD1. Germline CDR1 LNHNV, CDR2 YYDKDF (reference sequence). This CDR3 is 15 amino acids long. The junction had 11 bases not matched to a gene; V was cut back by 5 bases and J by 6 bases. The CDR3 sequence: CATSSRPGQGSEQYF. The CDR3 DNA is TGTGCCACCAGCTCCCGCCCGGGACAGGGCTCCGAGCAGTACTTC.

This chain joins TRBV4-1 and TRBJ1-1; TRBD1 agrees at 10 bases. The CDR3 is 20 amino acids. CDR1 is MGHRA and CDR2 is YSYEKL in the germline V gene. Losses at the gene ends were 0 bases for V and 7 bases for J; bases not matched to a gene: 20. CDR3 DNA sequence: TGCGCCAGCAGCCAAGAAGGGACAGGGGCGGCACAAAGTGGAGGTTATGAAGCTTTCTTT. Protein product: CASSQEGTGAAQSGGYEAFF.

This clone was detected only a few times. The V gene is TRBV15, the J gene TRBJ1-4; no clear D gene. The CDR3 extends over 13 amino acids. Trimming removed 2 bases from V and 4 bases from J, with 5 bases in between. Germline V gene sequence: CDR1 LNHNV, CDR2 YYDKDF (reference sequence). CDR3: CATSRSFNEKLFF. CDR3 DNA sequence: TGTGCCACCAGCAGATCCTTTAATGAAAAACTGTTTTTT.

The chain carries TRBV23-1 and TRBJ1-4; a possible D gene is TRBD1 (6 bases). TRBV23-1 is an ORF, with its function uncertain. This CDR3 spans 12 amino acids. V was cut by 10 bases and J by 8 bases, with 14 bases left in between. The CDR3 nucleotides read TGCGCCAAGACCTTTACAGGGGAAAAACTGTTTTTT. It translates to CAKTFTGEKLFF.

As concerns this clone: Different DNA sequences within this sample yield the same CDR3. CDR3 bases: TGTGCCAGCAGTGAGCGACAGGGGGGCCCATACGAGCAGTACTTC. Amino acids: CASSERQGGPYEQYF. The chain recombines TRBV6-1 with TRBJ2-7; 9 bases fit TRBD1. The CDR3 totals 15 residues. Germline CDR1 MNHNS, CDR2 SASEGT. V trimming: 3 bases; J trimming: 4 bases; junction bases outside the gene matches: 7.

The chain combines TRBV30 with TRBJ2-6, with D perhaps matching TRBD1 (6 bases). This CDR3 has 14 residues. CDR1 and CDR2 from the germline V gene are GTSNPN and SVGIG (reference sequence). CDR3 sequence reads: CARNEGAGANVLTF. The CDR3, as DNA: TGTGCTCGGAATGAGGGGGCTGGGGCCAACGTCCTGACTTTC.

The rearrangement joins TRBV11-3 to TRBJ2-2, with D maybe TRBD2 (6 bases). The V gene lost 3 bases and the J gene lost 0 bases, with 8 bases spanning the gap. CDR3 size: 15 residues. Germline assignment: CDR1 SGHNT and CDR2 YENEEA. The CDR3 reads CASSFGGTNTGELFF. The CDR3 coding sequence is TGTGCCAGCAGCTTCGGCGGGACGAACACCGGGGAGCTGTTTTTT.

The rearrangement links TRBV9 to TRBJ2-7; D remains ambiguous. This CDR3 spans 13 amino acids. V was pared by 4 bases and J by 0 bases, with 8 bases between. Germline loops: CDR1 SGDLS, CDR2 YYNGEE. The CDR3 DNA reads TGTGCCAGCAGCCCCCCCCGCTCCTACGAGCAGTACTTC. It specifies CASSPPRSYEQYF.

This clone has a handful of counts. The chain uses TRBV27 and TRBJ2-4; tentatively, D is TRBD1 (6 bases). This CDR3 has 15 residues. V lost 6 bases and J lost 5, with 17 bases in between. Germline CDR1 is MNHEY and CDR2 is SMNVEV (reference sequence). This CDR3 is CASRPRGTDQNIQYF. For the CDR3, the DNA is TGTGCCAGCAGGCCGAGGGGGACGGACCAAAACATTCAGTACTTC.

The genes are TRBV7-6 and TRBJ1-3; D may be TRBD1 (5 bases). The germline CDR1 and CDR2 sequences are SGHVS and FNYEAQ. The CDR3 sequence is 14 residues long. V was shortened by 5 bases and J by 0 bases, with 8 bases between the two germline ends. The CDR3 region has the DNA TGTGCCAGCAGCGACAGAGCCTCTGGAAACACCATATATTTT. Translated, it gives CASSDRASGNTIYF.

The gene calls are TRBV7-8 and TRBJ2-7, with TRBD1 as a possible D gene (5 bases). V was pared by 2 bases and J by 4 bases, with 15 bases between. CDR1 and CDR2 (germline): SGHVS, FQNEAQ. This CDR3 is built from 15 residues. In DNA form, the CDR3 reads TGTGCCAGCAGCTTACCAAGGGGTATACCATACGAGCAGTACTTC. Translation: CASSLPRGIPYEQYF.

The gene calls are TRBV6-1 and TRBJ2-1, with TRBD2 identical over 8 bases. The CDR3 sequence is 15 residues long. V shed 1 base, J shed 9 bases, and the junction held 8 bases outside the gene matches. Germline V gene data show CDR1 as MNHNS and CDR2 as SASEGT. CDR3 sequence: CASSEDGRGASEQFF. The CDR3 DNA reads as TGTGCCAGCAGTGAAGATGGGCGGGGGGCCTCTGAGCAGTTCTTC.

The V and J genes are TRBV7-3 and TRBJ2-5; 8 nucleotides line up with TRBD1. V lost 4 bases to trimming and J lost 6 bases; unmatched junction nucleotides: 7. This CDR3 has 14 amino acids. Germline-derived CDR1 and CDR2 are SGHTA and FQGTGA. In DNA form, the CDR3 reads TGTGCCAGCAGCTCCTCAGGGGGCGGGAAGACCCAGTACTTC. Its translation: CASSSSGGGKTQYF.

The CDR3 sequence is CASSRARGNGNTIYF. In DNA form, the CDR3 reads TGTGCCAGCAGCCGAGCACGGGGAAATGGAAACACCATATATTTT. The chain couples TRBV5-6 to TRBJ1-3; D unresolved. V lost 4 bases, J lost 3 bases, and 14 bases lay in between. Germline CDR1 is SGHDT and CDR2 is YYEEEE. CDR3 size: 15 residues.

CDR3 sequence reads: CASSFGTGAFNEQFF. The CDR3 nucleotides read TGCGCCAGCAGCTTCGGGACAGGGGCATTCAATGAGCAGTTCTTC. The rearrangement uses TRBV5-1 and TRBJ2-1; 10 bases map to TRBD1. Looked up from germline, CDR1 is SGHRS and CDR2 is YFSETQ. This CDR3 is 15 amino acids long. After removal of 2 bases from V and 6 bases from J, the junction contained 5 bases not matched to a gene.

This sequence joins TRBV19 and TRBJ2-7; 11 nucleotides match TRBD2. Trimming at V came to 4 bases and at J to 2 bases, leaving 7 bases not matched to a gene. There are 16 residues in the CDR3. CDR1 LNHDA and CDR2 SQIVND come from the germline V gene (reference sequence). CDR3 sequence reads: CASSKGLAGPAYEQYF. Here the CDR3 DNA reads TGTGCCAGTAGTAAAGGACTAGCGGGCCCTGCCTACGAGCAGTACTTC.

CDR3 loop: CASSVDVGGTDTQYF. DNA for the CDR3: TGCGCCAGCAGCGTCGATGTGGGCGGCACAGATACGCAGTATTTT. The chain uses TRBV5-1 and TRBJ2-3; no reliable D call. The V gene's germline CDR1 is SGHRS and CDR2 YFSETQ. The V gene lost 4 bases and the J gene lost 1 base, with 13 bases spanning the gap. The CDR3 length is 15 residues.

J is TRBJ2-3 and V is TRBV9; TRBD2 agrees at 7 bases. This CDR3 has 14 residues. Unmatched junction bases numbered 4, after V lost 0 bases and J lost 6 bases. CDR1 SGDLS and CDR2 YYNGEE come from the germline V gene. In DNA, the CDR3 is TGTGCCAGCAGCGTAGAGCGGGGCTGGGATACGCAGTATTTT. Its protein product is CASSVERGWDTQYF. The full variable domain, rest sourced from reference TRBV9 and TRBJ2-3, is DSGVTQTPKHLITATGQRVTLRCSPRSGDLSVYWYQQSLDQGLQFLIQYYNGEERAKGNILERFSAQQFPDLHSELNLSSLELGDSALYFCASSVERGWDTQYFGPGTRLTVL.

The table lists this clone with a count of one. The chain uses TRBV7-6 and TRBJ2-7, with 10 bases fitting TRBD1. The CDR3 is made up of 16 amino acids. Germline V CDR1 and CDR2: SGHVS, FNYEAQ. After removal of 4 bases from V and 2 bases from J, the junction contained 8 bases not matched to a gene. The CDR3 sequence: CASSSLSGTGAYEQYF. The CDR3 coding sequence is TGTGCCAGCAGCTCCCTCTCCGGGACAGGGGCCTACGAGCAGTACTTC.